This T cell receptor beta chain was found in a study of regulatory T cells in long-lasting Graves disease (TCRdb year 2021). Regarding the complete study: Antithyroid drugs had been taken for less than 3 months by newly diagnosed Graves' disease patients. A total of about 33 samples underwent TCR sequencing, from about 13 patients with persistent Graves' disease and 20 or so patients with newly diagnosed Graves' disease. The study was conducted in China and was registered as a clinical trial. Peripheral blood TCR sequencing and RNA sequencing compared persistent Graves' disease patients with newly diagnosed Graves' disease patients.

The sample's time point label, decoded: newly diagnosed GD, antithyroid drugs for less than 3 months. For both TCR sequencing and RNA sequencing, RNA was extracted from PBMCs using TRIzol. Graves' disease was diagnosed according to American Thyroid Association guidelines. Patients were recruited from an endocrinology department in Xi'an, China. From each patient, approximately 9 milliliters of peripheral blood was collected into an EDTA anticoagulant tube. PBMCs were isolated by Ficoll Paque Plus density gradient separation without further T cell sorting. An Agilent 2100 Bioanalyzer and agarose gel were used to check RNA quality, and a NanoDrop 2000 was used to measure RNA concentration. With regard to this clonotype: Its binding antigen is unknown. Base quality data are lacking; no much larger clone is found one base away.

From the cysteine through the phenylalanine, the CDR3 covers 15 amino acids. Of the read, only the CDR3 DNA is kept; its 45 bases are in frame from base 1. Relative to germline, V is 5 bases shorter and J is 4 bases shorter, with 14 bases between their ends. The CDR1 and CDR2 encoded by the germline V gene (reference sequence) are MNHEY and SMNVEV. General conclusions and limits of the study: A larger number of public clonotypes was shared among persistent patients (over 2,500) than among newly diagnosed patients (about 990). Preferential use of TRBV28, TRBJ1-2 and TRBJ2-5 was observed in persistent disease, whereas TRBV20-1 and TRBJ2-1 were favored in newly diagnosed disease. Sequencing and analysis were restricted to the TCR beta chain. As a limitation, the authors acknowledged that the small sample size may reduce accuracy. Peripheral blood alone was examined, since thyroid tissue, which constituted the primary lesion, could not be accessed. Lower TCR Shannon entropy and fewer highly expanded clones were observed in persistent Graves' disease patients than in newly diagnosed patients, which suggested clonal expansion.

The library was produced with multiplex PCR. The instrument was an Illumina HiSeq 4000. CDR3 regions were amplified by Arm-PCR with iRepertoire HTBI primers to construct TCR beta libraries. PCR products were gel purified before sequencing. The authors processed their data as follows. Across samples, 60 to 80 TRBV and roughly 15 TRBJ segments were identified and used for gene usage analysis of CDR3 amino acid clonotypes. COPE and FqMerger were used to merge filtered high-quality paired reads into contigs. BLAST was used to align contigs to IMGT TRBV, TRBD and TRBJ reference genes, with CDR3 defined following IMGT. Any clonotype with a frequency above 0.1% was classified as a highly expanded clone. Shannon entropy served as the measure of repertoire diversity, while the Gini coefficient captured V-J evenness. Public clonotypes were defined as clonotypes shared by more than one individual. TCRdb itself trimmed the public reads at Q25 with fastp, ran MiXCR and retained productive beta chains. Duplicate CDR3 protein sequences are folded into a single record with the most common DNA and genes. These V and J calls derive from TCRdb rather than the authors' analysis. The sample table records around 450,000 distinct CDR3 sequences; 15% of these occur just once. The ten largest clonotypes hold 15% to 20% of the sample.

These data also formed part of another study, on T cells in Graves' hyperthyroidism and ophthalmopathy. The second paper states: A patient counted as having stable Graves' hyperthyroidism if no progression to ophthalmopathy occurred over 18 months of follow-up. Hyperthyroidism patients were newly diagnosed, with disease duration under 2 months, and aged 18 to 65 years. Patients with uncontrolled infections, other autoimmune diseases, pregnancy or lactation were excluded. Clinical symptoms, serum thyroxine and TRAb, thyroid ultrasound, and orbital computed tomography formed the basis for the diagnoses. The TCR CDR3 was subjected to a first round of RT-PCR using the HTBI primer set and the Qiagen OneStep RT-PCR kit. Most expanded thyroid clonotypes (frequency above 0.001) were also detected in blood, suggesting blood repertoires may reflect thyroid immune responses. A model built on a 13 V-J signature distinguished ophthalmopathy from stable hyperthyroidism, reaching about 89% sensitivity and about 81% specificity in cross-validation and 80%/75% in testing. In validation, the model predicted progression to ophthalmopathy with approximately 69% sensitivity and 72.22% specificity, a median of roughly seven months before onset. To identify distinguishing TCR V-J signatures, a discovery cohort of 100 patients was used, comprising 43 with Graves' ophthalmopathy and 57 with stable Graves' hyperthyroidism. Whether ophthalmopathy could be predicted prospectively was tested in an independent validation cohort made up of some 20 hyperthyroidism patients plus 17 patients who later progressed to ophthalmopathy. The 85 to 100 discovery patients were divided at random into training and test sets in a 7:3 ratio. In addition, the study compared T-cell repertoires in thyroid tissue and in blood from six Graves' hyperthyroidism patients. Following sampling, methimazole starting at 30 mg daily was given to hyperthyroidism patients, and high-dose intravenous methylprednisolone was given to ophthalmopathy patients. The libraries were constructed in a second round of multiplex PCR and then size-selected and purified. Sequencing of the libraries was done on an Illumina HiSeq2000 using paired-end 100 bp reads. Raw data were processed with SOAPnuke, discarding reads with adapters, uncalled bases, mean Phred below 15, or no exact constant-primer or identifier match. High-quality paired reads were merged using COPE v1.2.5, and each unique nucleotide sequence was defined as a clonotype. MiTCR v1.1 was used to align clonotypes to the IMGT TRBV, TRBD and TRBJ reference segments. Analysis was restricted to V-J combinations with a frequency above 0.0001, which covered 98% to 99.2% of repertoires. A TCS score was defined as the ratio between F50 (clonal expansion) and ExV (chaos), using BLOSUM62-based TCRdist between CDR3 peptides within each V-J. Welch's t-statistics and random forest reduced fewer than 600 V-J features to 10 to 15, which were used in a naive Bayes classifier (R e1071). No statistical method was used to fix the sample size in advance, and group allocation was not hidden from the investigators. The paper describes TCR Vbeta CDR3 sequencing of about 140 peripheral blood samples, made up of approximately 40 ophthalmopathy patients, around 73 hyperthyroidism patients and approximately 17 progressor patients.

The chain couples TRBV27 to TRBJ2-2; the D gene is perhaps TRBD2, on 5 matching bases. This sequence originates from a woman under 40 with Graves disease. Donor details come from another sample of the same person, matched by shared clones. This material consisted of peripheral blood mononuclear cells (PBMCs), taken at new diagnosis, from a patient treated with antithyroid drugs. At the DNA level, the sequence is TGTGCCAGCAGTCCCCGGGGTAGCCTCACCGGGGAGCTGTTTTTT. Translated, it reads CASSPRGSLTGELFF.